Each of the 16 T cell receptor beta chains below was sequenced from the same sample in a study of preoperative IRX-2 immunotherapy in early breast cancer. Generated by immunoSEQ multiplex PCR, the TCRdb table keeps only in-frame clones and is missing some. The sample lists 24,000 or so clones, about 77% occurring once. Treatment of the sample: preoperative locoregional IRX-2 cytokine immunotherapy. Sequenced here: lymph node tissue, sampled before IRX-2 immunotherapy. These receptors were obtained from a human donor with breast cancer.

The V call is TRBV6-4, the J call TRBJ1-2; possible D gene TRBD1, 6 bases. The CDR3 totals 13 residues. Germline values: CDR1 MRHNA, CDR2 SNTAGT. V was cut by 5 bases and J by 4 bases, with 11 bases left in between. The CDR3 bases are TGTGCCAGCAGTACGGACAGTTTCTATGGCTACACCTTC. Translation: CASSTDSFYGYTF.

The chain joins TRBV19 to TRBJ2-7, with TRBD2 matching over 8 bases. Germline CDR1 LNHDA, CDR2 SQIVND (reference sequence). The CDR3 consists of 16 residues. V was clipped by 1 base and J by 3 bases; unmatched bases: 8. The DNA for the CDR3 is TGTGCCAGTAGTATAGCCGGGACTAGTGCTATCTACGAGCAGTACTTC. Translating it yields CASSIAGTSAIYEQYF.

This clone was observed a handful of times. The chain is built from TRBV11-3 and TRBJ1-5; D is perhaps TRBD1 (5 bases). This CDR3 comprises 15 residues. Germline CDR1 reads SGHNT; CDR2 reads YENEEA. V gave up 5 bases and J gave up 7 bases, with 18 bases separating them. The CDR3 region has the DNA TGTGCCAGCAGCGTAGGGCTGGGGCCGCGGCAGCCCCAGCATTTT. Protein product: CASSVGLGPRQPQHF. Filled out from reference TRBV11-3 and TRBJ1-5, the complete variable domain reads EAGVVQSPRYKIIEKKQPVAFWCNPISGHNTLYWYLQNLGQGPELLIRYENEEAVDDSQLPKDRFSAERLKGVDSTLKIQPAELGDSAVYLCASSVGLGPRQPQHFGDGTRLSIL.

This chain links TRBV6-8 with TRBJ2-2; 9 bases fit TRBD2. The CDR3 extends over 14 amino acids. Germline V gene data show CDR1 as MNHGY and CDR2 as SAAAGT. Trimming at V came to 6 bases and at J to 2 bases, leaving 1 base not matched to a gene. CDR3 DNA sequence: TGTGCCAGCAGGCGGGGGGGAAACACCGGGGAGCTGTTTTTT. Its protein is CASRRGGNTGELFF.

The rearrangement links TRBV7-7 to TRBJ1-2, with D possibly matching TRBD1 (6 bases). Germline V gene lookup returns CDR1 SSHAT and CDR2 FNYEAQ (reference sequence). CDR3 length: 15 residues. V was clipped by 3 bases and J by 3 bases, with 14 bases between them. The CDR3 DNA sequence: TGTGCCAGCAGCTTGGCTCGGACAGACTACTATGGCTACACCTTC. Its translation: CASSLARTDYYGYTF.

The J gene is TRBJ2-7, the V gene TRBV23-1, with TRBD2 as a possible D gene (6 bases). TRBV23-1 is given ORF status, its function remaining uncertain. The V and J ends lost 6 bases and 6 bases respectively, with 15 bases between them. There are 13 residues in the CDR3. CDR3 in amino acids: CASSLAGTAEQYF. Written as DNA, the CDR3 is TGCGCCAGCAGCTTGGCGGGGACTGCCGAGCAGTACTTC.

V and J are TRBV6-8 and TRBJ2-3; 9 bases are shared with TRBD1. The CDR3 is made up of 16 amino acids. From germline, CDR1 is MNHGY and CDR2 SAAAGT. The junction had 7 bases not matched to a gene; V was cut back by 3 bases and J by 3 bases. The CDR3 DNA reads as TGTGCCAGCAGTTATCCGGGACAGGGAAAGACAGATACGCAGTATTTT. This translates into CASSYPGQGKTDTQYF.

The chain links TRBV11-3 to TRBJ2-1, with no clear D. Between the trimmed V and J ends, which lost 1 base and 7 bases, there was a span of 11 bases. The CDR3 runs to 14 residues. Germline CDR1 and CDR2: SGHNT and YENEEA. The CDR3 region has the DNA TGTGCCAGCAGCTTAGGGATATCGGAGAATGAGCAGTTCTTC. Translation gives CASSLGISENEQFF.

The chain couples TRBV5-1 to TRBJ2-3; TRBD1 agrees at 8 bases. The germline gives CDR1 SGHRS, CDR2 YFSETQ. This CDR3 has 16 residues. The V gene end was trimmed by 5 bases and the J gene end by 0 bases; junction bases not matched to a gene: 8. CDR3 DNA sequence: TGCGCCAGCAGGTGGACACAGGGGGTTAGCACAGATACGCAGTATTTT. This codes for CASRWTQGVSTDTQYF.

This clone was seen only once. The rearrangement uses TRBV7-6 and TRBJ1-2; 8 bases are a match to TRBD1. The germline V gene has CDR1 SGHVS and CDR2 FNYEAQ. The V gene end was trimmed by 2 bases and the J gene end by 3 bases; junction bases not matched to a gene: 17. The CDR3 totals 19 residues. The CDR3 DNA reads as TGTGCCAGCAGCTTATGGGGCGACAGGGGAGGTTTTAGGGACTATGGCTACACCTTC. Its protein is CASSLWGDRGGFRDYGYTF. Together with reference TRBV7-6 and TRBJ1-2, the CDR3 gives the full variable domain: GAGVSQSPRYKVTKRGQDVALRCDPISGHVSLYWYRQALGQGPEFLTYFNYEAQQDKSGLPNDRFSAERPEGSISTLTIQRTEQRDSAMYRCASSLWGDRGGFRDYGYTFGSGTRLTVV.

The V call is TRBV18, the J call TRBJ2-7; D is unclear. Germline CDR1 is KGHSH and CDR2 is LQKENI. Trimming took 3 bases from V and 2 from J, leaving 8 bases between them. The CDR3 is made up of 13 amino acids. The chain's CDR3 is CASSPTETYEQYF. DNA for the CDR3: TGTGCCAGCTCACCGACGGAGACCTACGAGCAGTACTTC.

This clone was detected a few times. The rearrangement links TRBV7-5 to TRBJ1-1. TRBV7-5 is described as a pseudogene. There are 15 residues in the CDR3. CDR3 region: CASSLVGGLNTEAFF. Written as DNA, the CDR3 is TGTGCCAGCAGCTTAGTTGGGGGGCTGAACACTGAAGCTTTCTTT.

This clone has just one count. The rearrangement links TRBV19 to TRBJ2-6; a weak D match, TRBD1 (5 bases). V lost 10 bases to trimming and J lost 0 bases, with 25 bases between them. The CDR3 loop spans 19 amino acids. Germline-derived CDR1 and CDR2 are LNHDA and SQIVND (reference sequence). The CDR3, as DNA: TGTGCCACTAAAGGACACGGACGCTCTTGGCGCTCTGGGGCCAACGTCCTGACTTTC. Translated, it gives CATKGHGRSWRSGANVLTF.

J is TRBJ1-5 and V is TRBV6-8; D remains ambiguous. Trimming stripped 2 bases from V and 4 bases from J, with 6 bases between. The CDR3 loop spans 13 amino acids. CDR1 and CDR2 (germline): MNHGY, SAAAGT. The CDR3 DNA sequence: TGTGCCAGCAGTTACCCCGATAATCAGCCCCAGCATTTT. This codes for CASSYPDNQPQHF.

The chain combines TRBV27 with TRBJ1-3, with a weak D call TRBD1 (5 bases). Trimming stripped 8 bases from V and 0 bases from J, with 8 bases between. Per germline, CDR1 MNHEY and CDR2 SMNVEV (reference sequence). The CDR3 is 13 amino acids. The CDR3: CASRGSSGNTIYF. Here the CDR3 DNA reads TGTGCCAGCCGGGGCAGCTCTGGAAACACCATATATTTT.

The chain uses TRBV6-8 and TRBJ1-5; no firm D call. This CDR3 comprises 13 residues. V shed 7 bases and J shed 7 bases, with 14 bases lying between them. From germline, CDR1 is MNHGY and CDR2 SAAAGT. CDR3 in amino acids: CASNTISKQPQHF. CDR3 sequence (DNA): TGTGCCAGCAACACGATATCTAAACAGCCCCAGCATTTT.